The clone carrying this T cell receptor beta chain was seen only once. No antigen is known for it. The data were obtained in a study of OX40 agonist ivuxolimab in advanced cancers. The ends lost 0 bases at V and 8 bases at J; junction bases unmatched: 7. The CDR3 is 15 amino acids. CDR1 and CDR2 from the germline V gene are WNHNN and SYGVQD (reference sequence). Study results and caveats: Averaging showed that CD8+ T cells had more expanded clones than CD4+ did.

The table came from immunoSEQ multiplex PCR; TCRdb's copy has only in-frame clones and leaves some out. The sample has some 41,000 clones, more than 85% seen once. The sequences come from CD4+ or CD8+ T cells sorted from blood, collected in a trial of the OX40 agonist ivuxolimab. The chain recombines TRBV10-1 with TRBJ2-4, with 7 bases aligning to TRBD1. This TCR came from an adult with an advanced solid tumor such as melanoma, head and neck, liver or kidney cancer. Here the CDR3 DNA reads TGCGCCAGCAGTGAGTCTCTAGGGGGCATAGACATTCAGTACTTC. Its translation: CASSESLGGIDIQYF.